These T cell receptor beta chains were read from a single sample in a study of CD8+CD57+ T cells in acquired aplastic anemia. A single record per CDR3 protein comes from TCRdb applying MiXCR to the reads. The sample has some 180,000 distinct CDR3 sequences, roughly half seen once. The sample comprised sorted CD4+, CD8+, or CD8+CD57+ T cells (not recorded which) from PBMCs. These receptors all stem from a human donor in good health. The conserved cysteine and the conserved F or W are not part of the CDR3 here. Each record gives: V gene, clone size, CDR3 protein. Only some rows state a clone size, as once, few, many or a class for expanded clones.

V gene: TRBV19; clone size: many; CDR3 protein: ASSIVEGAIYEQY
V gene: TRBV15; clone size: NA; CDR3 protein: ATSRGTGSYEQY
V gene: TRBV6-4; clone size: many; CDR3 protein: ASSLGLAGANEQF
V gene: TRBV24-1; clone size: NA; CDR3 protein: ATSEEGSTDTQY
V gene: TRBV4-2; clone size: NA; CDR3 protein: ASSEGREGAIWVEKLF
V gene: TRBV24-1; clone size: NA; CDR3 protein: ATSDFSGSSYNGYT
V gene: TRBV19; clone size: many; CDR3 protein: ASKEGMDYGYT
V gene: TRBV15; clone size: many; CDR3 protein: ATSRAGLNTEAF
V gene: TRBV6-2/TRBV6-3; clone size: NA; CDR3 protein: ASSYEEDTEAF
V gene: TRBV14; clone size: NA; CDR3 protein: ASSRGGTGTYEQY
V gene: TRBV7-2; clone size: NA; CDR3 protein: ASSVTGQPNSPLH
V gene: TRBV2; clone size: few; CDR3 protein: ASSEQRNTEAF
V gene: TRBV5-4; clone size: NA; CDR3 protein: ASSLAGGPAGYGYT
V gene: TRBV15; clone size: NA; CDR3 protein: ATQGADTQY
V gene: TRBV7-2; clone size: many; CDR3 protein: ASSPGLAKDTQY
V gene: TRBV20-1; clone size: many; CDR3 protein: SARDLYGNGELF
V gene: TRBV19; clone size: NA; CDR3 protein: ASSVLYTYEQY
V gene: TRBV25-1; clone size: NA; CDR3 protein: ASSELTSVTGELF
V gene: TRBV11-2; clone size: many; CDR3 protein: ASSPLAGGEGNEQF
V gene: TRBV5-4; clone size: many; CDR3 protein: ASSLDAGNTEAF